Following are 14 T cell receptor beta chains from one sample sequenced in a study of T cell repertoires in cytomegalovirus infection. TCRdb recomputed calls from the reads with MiXCR, one row per CDR3 protein. The sample has some 200,000 distinct CDR3 sequences, approximately 19% seen once; the top ten hold less than 3.5%. Sequences were obtained from PBMCs. These receptors originate from a human donor in good health (CMV status not recorded). Some clones in this sample may be carry-over from other donors' samples.

The sample holds a few counts of this clonotype. J is TRBJ1-5 and V is TRBV7-8; 7 bases agree with TRBD1. V gave up 6 bases and J gave up 4 bases; unmatched junction bases: 9. CDR1 is SGHVS, CDR2 FQNEAQ, per germline. This CDR3 has 15 residues. In DNA, the CDR3 is TGTGCCAGCAGGAAAGGGGGCGCATCGAATCAGCCCCAGCATTTT. Its protein is CASRKGGASNQPQHF.

This clonotype was seen only once. For the CDR3, the DNA is TGCAGTGCTAGGGACGACAGGGTCAATGAGCAGTTCTTC. This translates into CSARDDRVNEQFF. This chain joins TRBV20-1 and TRBJ2-1, with 7 bases identical to TRBD1. The CDR3 runs 13 residues. The J segment lost 6 bases and the V segment lost 3 bases, leaving 5 bases of the junction unmatched. The germline CDR1 and CDR2 sequences are DFQATT and SNEGSKA (reference sequence).

This clonotype was observed a few times. The rearrangement joins TRBV5-4 to TRBJ2-7, with D unclear. The V gene lost 4 bases and the J gene lost 0 bases, with 17 bases spanning the gap. The CDR3 is made up of 16 amino acids. Germline values: CDR1 SGHNT, CDR2 YYREEE (reference sequence). CDR3 amino acids: CASSPASVRSSYEQYF. The CDR3 region has the DNA TGTGCCAGCAGCCCTGCTTCCGTTCGGAGCTCCTACGAGCAGTACTTC.

The CDR3 spells CASSLLAPAGDEQYF. CDR3 nucleotide sequence: TGTGCCAGCAGTTTATTGGCCCCTGCCGGGGACGAGCAGTACTTC. This chain joins TRBV28 and TRBJ2-7, with D possibly matching TRBD2 (5 bases). Trimming cost V 1 base and J 5 bases, with 15 bases left between them. Germline V gene lookup returns CDR1 MDHEN and CDR2 SYDVKM. This CDR3 has 15 residues.

In its sample, this clonotype was seen a few times. The rearrangement links TRBV11-2 to TRBJ1-2, with D possibly matching TRBD1 (5 bases). The CDR3 has 14 residues. The germline V gene encodes CDR1 SGHAT and CDR2 FQNNGV. Trimming removed 4 bases at V and 8 bases at J, with 17 bases between. CDR3 protein: CASSSHRDGFGYTF. The CDR3 coding sequence is TGTGCCAGCAGCTCCCACCGGGACGGCTTCGGCTACACCTTC. The variable domain in full, with the rest retrieved from reference TRBV11-2 and TRBJ1-2, is EAGVAQSPRYKIIEKRQSVAFWCNPISGHATLYWYQQILGQGPKLLIQFQNNGVVDDSQLPKDRFSAERLKGVDSTLKIQPAKLEDSAVYLCASSSHRDGFGYTFGSGTRLTVV.

This clonotype was seen only a few times. The chain joins TRBV7-6 to TRBJ2-1; 8 bases are a match to TRBD2. Germline V gene sequence: CDR1 SGHVS, CDR2 FNYEAQ. This CDR3 comprises 15 residues. The V gene end was trimmed by 5 bases and the J gene end by 5 bases; junction bases not matched to a gene: 8. The CDR3: CASSPIALADNEQFF. The DNA of the CDR3 is TGTGCCAGCAGCCCAATTGCACTAGCGGACAATGAGCAGTTCTTC.

The rearrangement uses TRBV7-6 and TRBJ2-5; unclear D gene. The V gene's germline CDR1 is SGHVS and CDR2 FNYEAQ. This CDR3 comprises 12 residues. Trimming shortened V by 6 bases and J by 4 bases, and 9 bases separated the two germline ends. This CDR3 reads CASSPGVETQYF. CDR3 DNA sequence: TGTGCCAGCAGTCCAGGCGTAGAGACCCAGTACTTC.

In its sample, this clonotype was seen a few times. This chain joins TRBV5-6 and TRBJ2-3, with D perhaps TRBD1 (5 bases). The CDR3 totals 16 residues. Germline V gives CDR1 SGHDT, CDR2 YYEEEE. V dropped 3 bases and J dropped 3 bases, with 17 bases sitting between them. The DNA for the CDR3 is TGTGCCAGCAGCTGGAGAACTGACAGTATGACAGATACGCAGTATTTT. Protein product: CASSWRTDSMTDTQYF.

V and J are TRBV6-2 or TRBV6-3 and TRBJ2-5; TRBD2 matches at 10 bases. The length of the CDR3 is 14 residues. V lost 6 bases to trimming and J lost 5 bases; unmatched junction nucleotides: 6. Looked up from germline, CDR1 is MNHEY and CDR2 is SVGEGT. The CDR3 is CASRVAGGRETQYF. DNA for the CDR3: TGTGCCAGCAGAGTAGCGGGAGGCAGGGAGACCCAGTACTTC.

J is TRBJ1-2 and V is TRBV3-1; weak D call: TRBD1 (6 bases). There are 15 residues in the CDR3. The germline V gene has CDR1 LGHDT and CDR2 YNNKEL (reference sequence). V was pared by 0 bases and J by 5 bases, with 13 bases between. The CDR3 here is CASSQDFPRGYGYTF. The CDR3 DNA is TGTGCCAGCAGCCAAGATTTCCCCAGGGGATATGGCTACACCTTC. Looking up the rest from reference TRBV3-1 and TRBJ1-2 gives the full variable domain: DTAVSQTPKYLVTQMGNDKSIKCEQNLGHDTMYWYKQDSKKFLKIMFSYNNKELIINETVPNRFSPKSPDKAHLNLHINSLELGDSAVYFCASSQDFPRGYGYTFGSGTRLTVV.

The chain couples TRBV5-1 to TRBJ1-1, with a weak D call TRBD1 (6 bases). Per the germline V gene, CDR1 is SGHRS and CDR2 is YFSETQ. The CDR3 has 18 residues. With 0 bases removed from V and 4 bases from J, the gap between germline ends came to 22 bases. The CDR3 region has the DNA TGCGCCAGCAGCTTGGAAGGGGTCCGCAGGGGTCCAATCACTGAAGCTTTCTTT. It is translated as CASSLEGVRRGPITEAFF.

The chain recombines TRBV2 with TRBJ1-1; 10 bases map to TRBD1. Germline CDR1 is SNHLY and CDR2 is FYNNEI. The CDR3 consists of 15 residues. The V segment lost 7 bases and the J segment 5 bases; nucleotides outside the gene matches: 10. CDR3 coding DNA: TGTGCCAGCACCCGGACAGGGGGAGGTGGGACTGAAGCTTTCTTT. Its protein product is CASTRTGGGGTEAFF. Full variable domain (rest looked up from reference TRBV2 and TRBJ1-1): EPEVTQTPSHQVTQMGQEVILRCVPISNHLYFYWYRQILGQKVEFLVSFYNNEISEKSEIFDDQFSVERPDGSNFTLKIRSTKLEDSAMYFCASTRTGGGGTEAFFGQGTRLTVV.

This clonotype came up a few times. V gene TRBV28 combines with J gene TRBJ1-2, with D uncertain. There are 12 residues in the CDR3. Germline V gene sequence: CDR1 MDHEN, CDR2 SYDVKM. Trimming cost V 5 bases and J 6 bases, with 10 bases left between them. The CDR3 DNA reads TGTGCCAGCAGTCCCCTTTTGAATGGCTACACCTTC. Translation gives CASSPLLNGYTF.

This clonotype is classed as medium-sized (0.01 to 0.1%). The rearrangement uses TRBV7-2 and TRBJ2-5; 7 nucleotides align to TRBD2. Germline V gene lookup returns CDR1 SGHTA and CDR2 FQGNSA. The trim removed 2 bases at V and 4 bases at J, leaving 10 bases unmatched. The CDR3 totals 16 residues. CDR3 in DNA: TGTGCCAGCAGCTTATACGGCGGGAGCACGGGAGAGACCCAGTACTTC. Translated: CASSLYGGSTGETQYF.